A selection of T cell receptor beta chains follows, all from one sample in a study of cytomegalovirus exposure and HLA in healthy donors. Here immunoSEQ multiplex PCR was the method, and the copy in TCRdb shows in-frame clones only, minus some. The sample consists of around 130,000 clones, just under 80% of them appearing once. Sequencing was carried out using PBMCs. The receptors come from a man aged 25-40 years in good health and CMV-seronegative. Both conserved end residues are part of each CDR3. A D gene is named only where the DNA matches it firmly. Not every row has a clone size; where given, it reads once, few, many or a size class.

V gene	CDR3 length	clone size	D gene	J gene	CDR3 DNA	CDR3 protein
TRBV29-1	13	-	TRBD1	TRBJ2-7	TGCAGCGTTGGGACGACAGGGCCCGACGAGCAGTACTTC	CSVGTTGPDEQYF
TRBV7-2	12	few	-	TRBJ2-3	TGTGCCAGCAGCCCCCAGTTGGGGGGGGCGGGGTTT	CASSPQLGGAGF
TRBV4-2	19	once	TRBD2	TRBJ2-7	TGTGCCAGCAGCCAAGATCTCCTAGCGGGAGGGCCTTCCTCCTACGAGCAGTACTTC	CASSQDLLAGGPSSYEQYF
TRBV7-6	16	-	TRBD1	TRBJ2-1	TGTGCCAGCAGCTTAGCGACAGGGTGGTCCTACAATGAGCAGTTCTTC	CASSLATGWSYNEQFF
TRBV5-6	16	few	TRBD1	TRBJ1-1	TGTGCCAGCAGCTTGGTTTTATACAGGGGTAACACTGAAGCTTTCTTT	CASSLVLYRGNTEAFF
TRBV10-3	14	-	TRBD2	TRBJ2-2	TGTGCCATCAGTGAGGCGGGAGTCGCCGGGGAGCTGTTTTTT	CAISEAGVAGELFF
TRBV5-6	18	-	TRBD1	TRBJ1-6	TGTGCCAGCAGCGGGGGGACAGGGGGCATTGGTTCTAATTCACCCCTCCACTTT	CASSGGTGGIGSNSPLHF
TRBV5-4	16	-	-	TRBJ2-1	TGTGCCAGCAGCTTGGCCCCGGGTTGGATGTCAAGTGAGCAGTTCTTC	CASSLAPGWMSSEQFF
TRBV10-3	12	-	-	TRBJ2-7	TGTGCCGTCAGACGGTCCTCCTACGAGCAGTACTTC	CAVRRSSYEQYF
TRBV10-3	14	-	TRBD2	TRBJ2-1	TGTGCCACACTGACTAGCGGGGGGTACAATGAGCAGTTCTTC	CATLTSGGYNEQFF
TRBV27	11	few	-	TRBJ1-2	TGTGCCAGCTTAGGGGACTATGGCTACACCTTC	CASLGDYGYTF
TRBV29-1	13	-	TRBD1	TRBJ2-7	TGCAGCGTTGAAAGGGGGGACAGGGTTGAGCAGTACTTC	CSVERGDRVEQYF
TRBV21-1	18	-	-	TRBJ1-2	TGTGCCAGCAGCAAAAGAGGAGGGAATCACCGAGCTAACTATGGCTACACCTTC	CASSKRGGNHRANYGYTF
TRBV18	13	-	-	TRBJ2-7	TGTGCCAGCTCACCATTATCCTCCTACGAGCAGTACTTC	CASSPLSSYEQYF
TRBV28	14	-	TRBD1	TRBJ1-2	TGTGCCAGCAGTTTAACGGCACAGGGGCATGGCTACACCTTC	CASSLTAQGHGYTF
TRBV5-6	14	few	-	TRBJ1-5	TGTGCCAGCAGCTTCCGGGACACCGATCAGCCCCAGCATTTT	CASSFRDTDQPQHF
TRBV28	15	-	-	TRBJ1-4	TGTGCCAGCAGTTTAATGGGGCCTCCTAATGAAAAACTGTTTTTT	CASSLMGPPNEKLFF
TRBV6-5	14	-	TRBD2	TRBJ2-5	TGTGCCAGCAGCCCTGGACTAGCAGAAGAGACCCAGTACTTC	CASSPGLAEETQYF
TRBV5-1	14	-	-	TRBJ2-7	TGCGCCAGCAGCTTGGAGTCGTTGCGCGGAGAGCAGTACTTC	CASSLESLRGEQYF
TRBV4-1	14	few	-	TRBJ1-1	TGCGCCAGCAGCCACTCCGGCAGGGGTACTGAAGCTTTCTTT	CASSHSGRGTEAFF
TRBV5-1	14	few	-	TRBJ2-1	TGCGCCAGCAGCCCGGACAGTCCTTACAATGAGCAGTTCTTC	CASSPDSPYNEQFF
TRBV14	14	few	TRBD1	TRBJ1-1	TGTGCCAGCAGCCCCGGGACAGGGATCACTGAAGCTTTCTTT	CASSPGTGITEAFF
TRBV27	15	-	TRBD2	TRBJ2-3	TGTGCCAGCAGTTTAGTGGGACTAGCGGGTCTTGCGCAGTATTTT	CASSLVGLAGLAQYF
TRBV15	12	-	-	TRBJ2-5	TGTGCCACCAGCAGAGACAAAGAGACCCAGTACTTC	CATSRDKETQYF
TRBV2	14	-	-	TRBJ1-2	TGTGCCAGCAGTTCGGGACTGACTTACTATGGCTACACCTTC	CASSSGLTYYGYTF
TRBV5-6	17	-	TRBD2	TRBJ2-7	TGTGCCAGCAGCTTGCACTATTCGACTAGCGGGAGCTACGAGCAGTACTTC	CASSLHYSTSGSYEQYF
TRBV6-4	15	-	-	TRBJ1-4	TGTGCCAGCAGCACCGGGGGGGCAACGGGGAAAAAACTGTTTTTT	CASSTGGATGKKLFF
TRBV7-9	15	-	-	TRBJ1-2	TGTGCCAGCAGCTTAGTTTTACCAGGGTTCTATGGCTACACCTTC	CASSLVLPGFYGYTF
TRBV7-9	12	-	TRBD1	TRBJ1-1	TGTGCCTCCCGGGACAGGGATACTGAAGCTTTCTTT	CASRDRDTEAFF
TRBV25-1	14	few	-	TRBJ2-3	TGTGCCAGCAGCAGGTACTCAGGCCCAGATACGCAGTATTTT	CASSRYSGPDTQYF
TRBV10-3	12	-	TRBD1	TRBJ2-3	TGTGCCATCAGTCCAGGGGGATATACGCAGTATTTT	CAISPGGYTQYF
TRBV11-2	15	-	-	TRBJ1-1	TGTGCCAGCAGCCATCTTTCCCGGCGGTTGGCAGAAGCTTTCTTT	CASSHLSRRLAEAFF
TRBV9	16	-	TRBD2	TRBJ2-1	TGTGCCAGCAGCGTATCAGAGGGAGGGTCCTACAATGAGCAGTTCTTC	CASSVSEGGSYNEQFF
TRBV19	14	-	-	TRBJ2-7	TGTGCCAGTAAGTTCAGGGTGAGCTCCTACGAGCAGTACTTC	CASKFRVSSYEQYF
TRBV5-6	17	-	TRBD1	TRBJ1-5	TGTGCCAGCAGCTTGGGTGTGGCAGGGGGCAGGGATCAGCCCCAGCATTTT	CASSLGVAGGRDQPQHF
TRBV5-1	14	once	-	TRBJ1-6	TGCGCCAGCAGTCCTACAGAGATCAATTCACCCCTCCACTTT	CASSPTEINSPLHF
TRBV10-3	15	few	TRBD1	TRBJ1-1	TGTGCCATCAGTGAGCGACAGGGGATGAACACTGAAGCTTTCTTT	CAISERQGMNTEAFF
TRBV6-1	15	-	TRBD1	TRBJ1-5	TGTGCCAGCAGTGAAGGGACAGGGTATTGGCAGCCCCAGCATTTT	CASSEGTGYWQPQHF
TRBV5-1	13	-	-	TRBJ2-7	TGCGCCAGCAGCTTGGCCGAGACATACGAGCAGTACTTC	CASSLAETYEQYF
TRBV6-6	15	-	TRBD1	TRBJ1-4	TGTGCCAGCAGCCCCGGGACAGCAACTAATGAAAAACTGTTTTTT	CASSPGTATNEKLFF
TRBV5-1	13	few	-	TRBJ2-5	TGCGCCAGCAGCTCGGGATCTAAAGAGACCCAGTACTTC	CASSSGSKETQYF
TRBV7-7	14	once	-	TRBJ2-5	TGTGCTAGCAGCCCGGGACACGGTAAAGAGACCCAGTACTTC	CASSPGHGKETQYF
TRBV6-5	12	few	-	TRBJ1-4	TGTGCCAGCAAACAGTCTAATGAAAAACTGTTTTTT	CASKQSNEKLFF
TRBV6-5	15	-	TRBD2	TRBJ2-2	TGTGCCAGCAGTTACTCGAGCGGGAGGGCCGGGGAGCTGTTTTTT	CASSYSSGRAGELFF
TRBV19	15	-	-	TRBJ2-1	TGTGCCAGTAGTATAGATCAGGGCTCCTACAATGAGCAGTTCTTC	CASSIDQGSYNEQFF
TRBV5-1	16	-	-	TRBJ1-3	TGCGCCAGCAGCCCCGACGGGGGGGCGCGGGGAAACACCATATATTTT	CASSPDGGARGNTIYF
TRBV11-2	13	-	TRBD2	TRBJ2-7	TGTGCCAGCAGCTTGGGGACTAGTTACGAGCAGTACTTC	CASSLGTSYEQYF